This T cell receptor (beta chain) was identified in a study of blood T cell repertoires in COVID-19. Overall study context: T cells, B-cell-depleted T cells, or PBMCs provided the cDNA or gDNA that served as material.

In the original processing: Reference gene primer amplification yielded estimated nucleated cell counts. The method was immunoSEQ multiplex PCR; TCRdb's version includes in-frame clones alone and lacks a portion of them. For V, J and clone size, that table is used; D and trimming come from the DNA. The sample records 55,000 to 70,000 clones, 65% to 80% being singletons. The length of the CDR3 is 14 residues. Germline V CDR1 and CDR2: MGHRA, YSYEKL. The trim removed 4 bases at V and 2 bases at J, leaving 4 bases unmatched. The sample consisted of peripheral blood. The chain uses TRBV4-1 and TRBJ2-7, with 8 positions matching TRBD1. The receptor was derived from a human donor in a cohort sampled during active COVID-19. The CDR3 region has the DNA TGCGCCAGCAGCCTCGGGACAGGAACCTACGAGCAGTACTTC. As protein: CASSLGTGTYEQYF.